This is a list of T cell receptor beta chains from one sample in a study of T-cell memory formation after mild COVID-19. TCRdb fed the 5' RACE reads into MiXCR, producing one record per CDR3 protein. This sample has about 57,000 distinct CDR3 sequences, with 10% to 15% found just once. Specimen: PBMCs or a T cell subset sorted from them (not recorded which). All receptors derive from a young man who had mild COVID-19 (a few samples of this study predate the infection). Cell type and time point are not known. Each CDR3 is given with its conserved first and last residue. The D gene is left open where the match is weak. Size values are once, few and many counts, or a class for expanded clones, and some rows have none.

d_gene	v_gene	abundance	j_gene	CDR3aa	CDR3nt
NA	TRBV5-1	few	TRBJ2-3	CASSPGNTDTQYF	TGCGCCAGCAGCCCGGGGAACACAGATACGCAGTATTTT
NA	TRBV19	NA	TRBJ2-5	CASSPGHETQYF	TGTGCCAGTAGTCCGGGACACGAGACCCAGTACTTC
NA	TRBV12-3/TRBV12-4	NA	TRBJ1-2	CASSPSVGGPGYTF	TGTGCCAGCAGCCCAAGTGTCGGGGGACCTGGCTACACCTTC
NA	TRBV25-1	NA	TRBJ1-6	CASTIRGDSPLHF	TGTGCCAGCACCATTCGGGGGGATTCACCCCTCCACTTT
TRBD2	TRBV24-1	few	TRBJ2-1	CATRGGGSYNEQFF	TGTGCCACCAGGGGGGGGGGGTCCTACAATGAGCAGTTCTTC
NA	TRBV29-1	NA	TRBJ1-2	CSVFESGYTF	TGCAGCGTTTTCGAGTCTGGCTACACCTTC
NA	TRBV9	NA	TRBJ1-4	CASSTGRNFATNEKLFF	TGTGCCAGCAGCACCGGACGGAACTTTGCAACTAATGAAAAACTGTTTTTT
TRBD1	TRBV7-2	many	TRBJ2-7	CASSLNGQGNEQYF	TGTGCCAGCAGCTTAAATGGACAGGGGAACGAGCAGTACTTC
TRBD1	TRBV29-1	many	TRBJ1-3	CSVGDRSGNTIYF	TGCAGCGTGGGGGACAGATCGGGAAACACCATATATTTT
TRBD1	TRBV11-2	NA	TRBJ1-2	CASRPGVVQGSYGYTF	TGTGCCAGCAGACCCGGGGTAGTACAGGGGTCCTATGGCTACACCTTC
TRBD2	TRBV12-3/TRBV12-4	many	TRBJ2-3	CASSLRLAGVTDTQYF	TGTGCCAGCAGCCTCAGACTAGCGGGGGTCACAGATACGCAGTATTTT
NA	TRBV2	NA	TRBJ1-5	CATSFFPGLQDQPQHF	TGTGCCACCAGTTTCTTCCCGGGACTGCAGGACCAGCCCCAGCATTTT
NA	TRBV7-2	NA	TRBJ2-1	CASSLTWRGSYNEQFF	TGTGCCAGCAGCTTAACGTGGAGGGGCTCCTACAATGAGCAGTTCTTC
NA	TRBV5-1	many	TRBJ2-5	CASSSGQQETQYF	TGCGCCAGCAGCTCGGGACAACAAGAGACCCAGTACTTC
TRBD2	TRBV5-4	many	TRBJ2-3	CASSLETSGTDTQYF	TGTGCCAGCAGCTTGGAAACTAGCGGGACAGATACGCAGTATTTT
TRBD1	TRBV10-3	few	TRBJ1-4	CAISPSNGQGFGEKLFF	TGTGCCATCAGCCCTTCGAACGGACAGGGTTTCGGTGAAAAACTGTTTTTT
NA	TRBV3-1	many	TRBJ2-1	CASSQLVRGANNEQFF	TGTGCCAGCAGCCAATTGGTCCGGGGGGCGAACAATGAGCAGTTCTTC
TRBD1	TRBV7-2	few	TRBJ2-7	CASREGTVGYEQYF	TGTGCCAGCAGAGAAGGGACAGTCGGCTACGAGCAGTACTTC
NA	TRBV10-3	many	TRBJ2-3	CAISLQGGATDTQYF	TGTGCCATCAGTCTCCAGGGGGGGGCCACAGATACGCAGTATTTT
TRBD1	TRBV14	many	TRBJ2-5	CASSQGGQQETQYF	TGTGCCAGCAGCCAAGGGGGACAGCAAGAGACCCAGTACTTC
NA	TRBV6-6	few	TRBJ1-2	CASSYVGSLGYTF	TGTGCCAGCAGTTACGTTGGCTCTCTGGGCTACACCTTC
NA	TRBV10-2	few	TRBJ1-4	CASSEFLTAANEKLFF	TGCGCCAGCAGTGAGTTCTTGACAGCAGCTAATGAAAAACTGTTTTTT
NA	TRBV5-1	many	TRBJ2-3	CASSLGGPTDTQYF	TGCGCCAGCAGCTTGGGGGGGCCCACAGATACGCAGTATTTT
TRBD1	TRBV30	NA	TRBJ1-2	CAWRTPGGFYGYTF	TGTGCCTGGAGGACCCCAGGGGGTTTCTATGGCTACACCTTC
TRBD1	TRBV3-1	NA	TRBJ1-2	CASSQATGGYGYTF	TGTGCCAGCAGCCAAGCTACAGGGGGCTATGGCTACACCTTC
TRBD1	TRBV6-5	NA	TRBJ2-7	CASRSGQGYEQYF	TGTGCCAGCAGATCGGGACAGGGCTACGAGCAGTACTTC
NA	TRBV29-1	many	TRBJ1-1	CSVALLGNTEAFF	TGCAGCGTTGCCCTCTTGGGTAACACTGAAGCTTTCTTT
NA	TRBV6-6	few	TRBJ1-5	CASSRDAEPQHF	TGTGCCAGCAGTCGGGACGCCGAGCCCCAGCATTTT
NA	TRBV5-1	NA	TRBJ1-1	CASSASGNMAFF	TGCGCCAGCAGCGCCTCAGGGAATATGGCTTTCTTT
NA	TRBV2	few	TRBJ1-2	CASAVYNYGYTF	TGTGCCAGCGCGGTATATAACTATGGCTACACCTTC
TRBD2	TRBV20-1	few	TRBJ2-5	CSARGLAARQETQYF	TGCAGTGCTAGAGGACTAGCGGCGAGGCAAGAGACCCAGTACTTC
TRBD1	TRBV20-1	few	TRBJ1-1	CSARSDRDTEAFF	TGCAGTGCCCGCAGTGACAGGGACACTGAAGCTTTCTTT
NA	TRBV9	few	TRBJ1-2	CASSSRGGLYGYTF	TGTGCCAGCAGCAGCCGGGGGGGCCTCTATGGCTACACCTTC
NA	TRBV6-4	many	TRBJ2-4	CASSDRPQGIQYF	TGTGCCAGCAGTGACCGCCCACAGGGCATTCAGTACTTC
TRBD1	TRBV18	few	TRBJ2-5	CASSPMGQDETQYF	TGTGCCAGCTCACCAATGGGACAGGACGAGACCCAGTACTTC
NA	TRBV4-3	many	TRBJ1-6	CASRGGQYNSPLHF	TGCGCCAGCAGAGGGGGGCAGTATAATTCACCCCTCCACTTT